The 27 T cell receptor beta chains given below trace back to one sample, sequenced in a study of cytomegalovirus exposure and HLA in healthy donors. Both 60 Vbeta primers and 13 Jbeta primers went into the PCR. Libraries were prepared by immunoSEQ multiplex PCR; TCRdb keeps only in-frame clonotypes and omits some of them. This repertoire shows about 180,000 clones, around 77% found once; its top ten account for 1.9%. The sample taken for sequencing was PBMCs. Receptor source: a woman in her thirties in good health and CMV-seronegative.

This sequence joins TRBV11-2 and TRBJ2-7; 9 bases match TRBD1. The germline V gene has CDR1 SGHAT and CDR2 FQNNGV. CDR3 size: 15 residues. Unmatched junction bases numbered 8, after V lost 6 bases and J lost 2 bases. CDR3: CASRGPGQGPYEQYF. CDR3 in DNA: TGTGCCAGCAGGGGCCCGGGACAGGGACCCTACGAGCAGTACTTC. Full variable domain (outside the CDR3, taken from reference TRBV11-2 and TRBJ2-7): EAGVAQSPRYKIIEKRQSVAFWCNPISGHATLYWYQQILGQGPKLLIQFQNNGVVDDSQLPKDRFSAERLKGVDSTLKIQPAKLEDSAVYLCASRGPGQGPYEQYFGPGTRLTVT.

The chain uses TRBV9 and TRBJ1-5, with 11 bases aligning to TRBD1. CDR3 length equals 16 residues. The trim removed 8 bases at V and 6 bases at J, leaving 13 bases unmatched. The germline CDR1 and CDR2 sequences are SGDLS and YYNGEE. The CDR3, as DNA: TGTGCCAGTGGACAGGGGGCAGACCCGAGCGGTCAGCCCCAGCATTTT. Translating it yields CASGQGADPSGQPQHF.

The chain carries TRBV5-1 and TRBJ2-7; TRBD2 agrees at 8 bases. V shed 0 bases and J 5 bases; nucleotides not matched to a gene: 13. The CDR3 contains 17 residues. Germline V gene lookup returns CDR1 SGHRS and CDR2 YFSETQ. CDR3 sequence: CASSLANGGATRDEQYF. As DNA, the CDR3 is TGCGCCAGCAGCTTGGCCAACGGGGGGGCAACACGCGACGAGCAGTACTTC.

The chain recombines TRBV27 with TRBJ1-2; 10 nucleotides match TRBD1. This CDR3 contains 15 residues. The V and J ends lost 2 bases and 6 bases, in that order; junction bases with no gene match: 6. Germline V gives CDR1 MNHEY, CDR2 SMNVEV (reference sequence). CDR3 protein: CASSLAWTGGDGYTF. The CDR3 DNA reads TGTGCCAGCAGTTTAGCATGGACAGGGGGAGATGGCTACACCTTC.

This chain connects TRBV9 to TRBJ2-7; the match to TRBD1 covers 7 bases. The germline gives CDR1 SGDLS, CDR2 YYNGEE. The CDR3 is 15 residues long. V lost 2 bases and J lost 5; bases outside the gene matches: 10. The chain's CDR3 is CASSVIPTGKDEQYF. CDR3 nucleotide sequence: TGTGCCAGCAGCGTCATCCCGACAGGGAAGGACGAGCAGTACTTC.

This chain connects TRBV7-2 to TRBJ1-2, with D hard to call. The CDR3 sequence is 14 residues long. Per the germline V gene, CDR1 is SGHTA and CDR2 is FQGNSA. The V and J ends lost 2 bases and 7 bases respectively, with 14 bases between them. The CDR3 protein is CASSLRGKEIGYTF. The CDR3 nucleotides read TGTGCCAGCAGCTTACGGGGTAAAGAAATTGGCTACACCTTC. The variable domain in full, with the rest retrieved from reference TRBV7-2 and TRBJ1-2, is GAGVSQSPSNKVTEKGKDVELRCDPISGHTALYWYRQSLGQGLEFLIYFQGNSAPDKSGLPSDRFSAERTGGSVSTLTIQRTQQEDSAVYLCASSLRGKEIGYTFGSGTRLTVV.

J is TRBJ2-3 and V is TRBV7-2, with TRBD2 matching over 12 bases. CDR1 SGHTA and CDR2 FQGNSA come from the germline V gene. CDR3 length: 16 amino acids. The V and J ends lost 5 bases and 1 base, in that order; junction bases with no gene match: 4. CDR3 region: CASSPSGGAGTDTQYF. In nucleotides, the CDR3 is TGTGCCAGCAGCCCTAGCGGGGGGGCGGGCACAGATACGCAGTATTTT.

The CDR3 reads CASSSRKGQVGNYEQYF. CDR3 bases: TGTGCCAGCAGTTCGAGAAAGGGACAGGTGGGGAACTACGAGCAGTACTTC. The chain links TRBV4-2 to TRBJ2-7; TRBD1 aligns across 8 bases. After removal of 6 bases from V and 3 bases from J, the junction contained 16 bases not matched to a gene. CDR1 and CDR2 from the germline V gene are LGHNA and YNFKEQ. CDR3 length equals 17 residues.

Concerning this clone: Other DNA variants within this sample encode the same CDR3. The CDR3 DNA is TGCGCCAGCAGTGAGTACAGAAACACCGGGGAGCTGTTTTTT. Residues: CASSEYRNTGELFF. The chain combines TRBV10-1 with TRBJ2-2; D remains unclear. Germline V gene data show CDR1 as WNHNN and CDR2 as SYGVQD (reference sequence). The V and J ends lost 1 base and 2 bases respectively, with 5 bases between them. CDR3 size: 14 residues.

With regard to this clone: The sample contains more than one DNA sequence encoding this CDR3. J is TRBJ2-1 and V is TRBV30; possible D gene TRBD2, 6 bases. This CDR3 region has 14 residues. Per the germline V gene, CDR1 is GTSNPN and CDR2 is SVGIG (reference sequence). V was cut by 4 bases and J by 7 bases, with 17 bases left in between. CDR3: CAWTPLGGGNEQFF. In DNA, the CDR3 is TGTGCCTGGACCCCGCTCGGCGGAGGGAATGAGCAGTTCTTC. Full variable domain (remainder filled in from reference TRBV30 and TRBJ2-1): SQTIHQWPATLVQPVGSPLSLECTVEGTSNPNLYWYRQAAGRGLQLLFYSVGIGQISSEVPQNLSASRPQDRQFILSSKKLLLSDSGFYLCAWTPLGGGNEQFFGPGTRLTVL.

The genes are TRBV9 and TRBJ1-4, with TRBD1 as a possible D gene (6 bases). Germline V gives CDR1 SGDLS, CDR2 YYNGEE. CDR3 length: 13 amino acids. The V and J ends lost 0 bases and 12 bases respectively, with 12 bases between them. The CDR3 region has the DNA TGTGCCAGCAGCGTAGCTACGGGACAAGAACTGTTTTTT. Protein: CASSVATGQELFF.

V is TRBV5-1 and J is TRBJ2-2; 8 positions match TRBD2. Per germline, CDR1 SGHRS and CDR2 YFSETQ. The V segment lost 4 bases and the J segment 3 bases; nucleotides outside the gene matches: 5. The CDR3 is 15 amino acids. CDR3 DNA sequence: TGCGCCAGCAGCCGAGGGACTAGTGACACCGGGGAGCTGTTTTTT. This translates into CASSRGTSDTGELFF.

This clone appeared a few times. The gene calls are TRBV9 and TRBJ2-3; 9 bases agree with TRBD2. J lost 9 bases, V lost 0 bases, and 14 bases had no gene match. Germline V gene data show CDR1 as SGDLS and CDR2 as YYNGEE. The CDR3 is 17 residues long. CDR3 residues: CASSVAYPGLAVSTQYF. CDR3 sequence (DNA): TGTGCCAGCAGCGTAGCTTATCCGGGACTAGCAGTAAGCACGCAGTATTTT.

This clone appeared a few times. This rearrangement joins TRBV28 to TRBJ1-2, with no clear D. Germline V gene data show CDR1 as MDHEN and CDR2 as SYDVKM. V was pared by 4 bases and J by 5 bases, with 8 bases between. The length of the CDR3 is 12 residues. The CDR3: CASSSLGYGYTF. The DNA of the CDR3 is TGTGCCAGCAGTTCCCTCGGGTATGGCTACACCTTC.

V is TRBV6-1 and J is TRBJ1-5; no definite D call. The CDR3 runs 11 residues. V was trimmed by 8 bases and J by 4 bases, leaving 6 bases between them. Germline V lookup: CDR1 MNHNS, CDR2 SASEGT. The CDR3 protein is CASSGNQPQHF. The CDR3 nucleotides read TGTGCCAGCTCAGGTAATCAGCCCCAGCATTTT.

V is TRBV5-8 and J is TRBJ2-7, with TRBD2 matching over 13 bases. J was trimmed by 7 bases and V by 4 bases; bases with no gene match: 5. CDR1 is SGHTS, CDR2 YDEGEE, per germline. CDR3 length: 14 residues. The CDR3 nucleotides read TGTGCCAGCAGCACGGGACTAGCGGGGCCTGAGCAGTACTTC. Its protein product is CASSTGLAGPEQYF.

V usage is TRBV7-9 and J usage is TRBJ2-3, with D possibly TRBD2 on 6 matching bases. This CDR3 region has 15 residues. Germline CDR1 SEHNR, CDR2 FQNEAQ (reference sequence). V lost 5 bases to trimming and J lost 1 base, with 13 bases between them. CDR3 region: CASSRKGGGTDTQYF. CDR3 in DNA: TGTGCCAGCAGCCGAAAGGGCGGGGGCACAGATACGCAGTATTTT.

The chain has TRBV7-2 and TRBJ2-5; the match to TRBD2 covers 7 bases. Germline loops: CDR1 SGHTA, CDR2 FQGNSA. V lost 5 bases and J lost 5; bases outside the gene matches: 11. The CDR3 loop spans 15 amino acids. In nucleotides, the CDR3 is TGTGCCAGCAGCGTCCGGGAGGCGCCTTTGGAGACCCAGTACTTC. It codes for CASSVREAPLETQYF.

This clone was found once. CDR3: CASSPGTGGYEQYF. As DNA, the CDR3 is TGCGCCAGCAGTCCCGGGACAGGGGGCTACGAGCAGTACTTC. This chain joins TRBV4-3 and TRBJ2-7, with TRBD1 matching 11 bases. Trimming at V came to 6 bases and at J to 3 bases, leaving 4 bases not matched to a gene. The CDR3 has 14 residues. In germline, CDR1 is LGHNA, CDR2 YSLEER.

V gene TRBV2 combines with J gene TRBJ2-3, with a weak D call TRBD1 (6 bases). Germline V gene data show CDR1 as SNHLY and CDR2 as FYNNEI. The V and J ends lost 7 bases and 4 bases respectively, with 12 bases between them. The CDR3 extends over 13 amino acids. CDR3 protein: CASNRVKADTQYF. CDR3 sequence (DNA): TGTGCCAGCAACAGGGTGAAGGCAGATACGCAGTATTTT.

Regarding this clone: The junction departs from germline at one end; a sequencing error may be responsible. This chain joins TRBV5-6 and TRBJ2-7; D perhaps matches TRBD2 (5 bases). CDR1 and CDR2 from the germline V gene are SGHDT and YYEEEE. The CDR3 spans 11 residues. CDR3 bases: TGTGCCAGCAGCTGGGGTGAGGTGGAGGACTTC. This sequence encodes CASSWGEVEDF.

This chain connects TRBV5-3 to TRBJ1-6, with a weak D call TRBD1 (5 bases). TRBV5-3 carries the ORF label, with uncertain function. This CDR3 is 14 amino acids long. V was cut by 0 bases and J by 9 bases, with 10 bases left in between. In nucleotides, the CDR3 is TGTGCCAGAAGCTTGGGGCAGGGAGGTTCACCCCTCCACTTT. Its translation is CARSLGQGGSPLHF.

The chain has TRBV30 and TRBJ1-3; the D gene is possibly TRBD1 (6 bases). The V gene's germline CDR1 is GTSNPN and CDR2 SVGIG (reference sequence). Deletions cut 0 bases from V and 0 bases from J, with 9 bases between. The CDR3 is 15 amino acids. CDR3 sequence (DNA): TGTGCCTGGAGTGTAGGGGACAACTCTGGAAACACCATATATTTT. Protein sequence: CAWSVGDNSGNTIYF.

CDR3 sequence reads: CASSYRSGGWETQYF. The CDR3 DNA reads as TGTGCCAGCAGCTATAGGTCAGGGGGCTGGGAGACCCAGTACTTC. The chain combines TRBV5-6 with TRBJ2-5, with TRBD1 matching 8 bases. The ends lost 3 bases at V and 5 bases at J; junction bases unmatched: 9. CDR1 is SGHDT and CDR2 is YYEEEE in the germline V gene. The CDR3 loop spans 15 amino acids.

Concerning this clone: A junction end diverges from the germline sequence, so it may reflect a read error. The rearrangement uses TRBV29-1 and TRBJ1-1, with 7 bases lining up with TRBD1. Germline CDR1 reads SQVTM; CDR2 reads ANQGSEA. The CDR3 length is 11 residues. The CDR3 reads CSALGGTIEVF. Written as DNA, the CDR3 is TGCAGCGCATTAGGGGGCACAATAGAGGTCTTT. Combining the CDR3 with reference TRBV29-1 and TRBJ1-1 gives the whole variable domain SAVISQKPSRDICQRGTSLTIQCQVDSQVTMMFWYRQQPGQSLTLIATANQGSEATYESGFVIDKFPISRPNLTFSTLTVSNMSPEDSSIYLCSALGGTIEVFGQGTRLTVV.

The chain has TRBV6-1 and TRBJ1-6; D is unresolved. There are 14 residues in the CDR3. V was shortened by 6 bases and J by 7 bases, with 13 bases between the two germline ends. Germline-derived CDR1 and CDR2 are MNHNS and SASEGT. CDR3 in amino acids: CASRDGVANSPLHF. DNA for the CDR3: TGTGCCAGCAGGGACGGGGTTGCGAATTCACCCCTCCACTTT.

To note about this clone: Since the CDR3 does not end with the conserved phenylalanine or tryptophan, this likely comes from a read error. The V call is TRBV29-1, the J call TRBJ1-1, with TRBD1 as a possible D gene (5 bases). The CDR3 covers 13 residues. Germline assignment: CDR1 SQVTM and CDR2 ANQGSEA. V was shortened by 4 bases and J by 4 bases, with 13 bases between the two germline ends. Here the CDR3 DNA reads TGCAGCGTTGGATCAGGGAAGGTCACTGAAGCTTTCGTT. This gives the protein CSVGSGKVTEAFV.